The sequence of this T cell receptor beta chain was determined in a study of control samples from healthy donors and cancer patients. Using immunoSEQ multiplex PCR, the repertoire was profiled, and TCRdb retains in-frame clones only, with some absent. Counted here are approximately 120,000 clones, 92% occurring once; the ten biggest clones make up around 0.6%. CDR3 length: 16 amino acids. The germline gives CDR1 SGDLS, CDR2 YYNGEE. Germline trimming cut 0 bases from V and 4 bases from J; bases unmatched to any gene: 6. The chain carries TRBV9 and TRBJ2-3, with 9 bases fitting TRBD2. The TCR originated in a man older than 75 with head and neck cancer. The specimen sequenced was PBMCs. CDR3 in amino acids: CASSVGGGRAADTQYF. DNA of the CDR3: TGTGCCAGCAGCGTAGGGGGCGGGAGGGCCGCAGATACGCAGTATTTT.